Following are 29 T cell receptor beta chains from one sample sequenced in a study of blood T cell repertoires in COVID-19. Assay used: immunoSEQ multiplex PCR; TCRdb lists only in-frame clones, some missing. The sample comprises more than 9,500 clones, 70% to 85% of which are singletons, and 20% to 25% rests with the top ten. The sequenced material came from peripheral blood. These receptors all come from a human donor in a cohort sampled during active COVID-19.

V usage is TRBV6-5 and J usage is TRBJ1-1, with D perhaps matching TRBD1 (6 bases). From germline, CDR1 is MNHEY and CDR2 SVGAGI. This CDR3 has 15 residues. Trimming cost V 0 bases and J 4 bases, with 12 bases left between them. CDR3 nucleotide sequence: TGTGCCAGCAGTTACTCGGGGGGGCTCGGCACTGAAGCTTTCTTT. Protein sequence: CASSYSGGLGTEAFF.

The J gene is TRBJ2-2, the V gene TRBV4-1; 11 bases match TRBD1. CDR1 is MGHRA, CDR2 YSYEKL, per germline. This CDR3 spans 16 amino acids. V shed 4 bases, J shed 7 bases, and the junction held 8 bases outside the gene matches. This chain's CDR3 is CASSRKGQGVGGELFF. The CDR3 DNA reads TGCGCCAGCAGCCGCAAGGGACAGGGGGTTGGCGGGGAGCTGTTTTTT.

The V call is TRBV5-5, the J call TRBJ2-1; 11 bases line up with TRBD2. CDR3 length equals 14 residues. V shed 4 bases and J 7 bases; nucleotides not matched to a gene: 4. The germline gives CDR1 SGHKS, CDR2 YYEKEE (reference sequence). For the CDR3, the DNA is TGTGCCAGCAGCGTCGGGACTAGCGGTAATGAGCAGTTCTTC. This encodes CASSVGTSGNEQFF.

This sequence joins TRBV28 and TRBJ1-6; D ambiguous. Per germline, CDR1 MDHEN and CDR2 SYDVKM. The ends were cut back, 2 bases at V and 1 base at J, with 3 bases in the middle. This CDR3 contains 14 residues. In DNA form, the CDR3 reads TGTGCCAGCAGTTTACGGTCCTATAATTCACCCCTCCACTTT. Translating it yields CASSLRSYNSPLHF. Variable domain in full (rest from reference TRBV28 and TRBJ1-6): DVKVTQSSRYLVKRTGEKVFLECVQDMDHENMFWYRQDPGLGLRLIYFSYDVKMKEKGDIPEGYSVSREKKERFSLILESASTNQTSMYLCASSLRSYNSPLHFGNGTRLTVT.

The chain joins TRBV5-1 to TRBJ2-7, with 11 bases fitting TRBD2. With 2 bases clipped from V and 6 bases from J, the junction kept 4 bases outside the gene matches. Per the germline V gene, CDR1 is SGHRS and CDR2 is YFSETQ. This CDR3 is built from 14 residues. The CDR3 DNA follows: TGCGCCAGCAGCTTCTCTAGCGGGGGGACCGAGCAGTACTTC. It yields the protein CASSFSSGGTEQYF.

The chain uses TRBV19 and TRBJ2-3, with 14 bases that match TRBD2. V gave up 4 bases and J gave up 3 bases; unmatched junction bases: 6. Germline CDR1 LNHDA, CDR2 SQIVND (reference sequence). The length of the CDR3 is 17 residues. The CDR3 reads CASSNYRTSGGTDTQYF. CDR3 nucleotide sequence: TGTGCCAGTAGTAACTACCGGACTAGCGGGGGGACAGATACGCAGTATTTT.

CDR3 region: CASSAGDGNYGYTF. The CDR3 nucleotides read TGCGCCAGCAGCGCGGGGGACGGCAACTATGGCTACACCTTC. This chain uses TRBV5-1 with TRBJ1-2, with a tentative D call TRBD1 (5 bases). Trimming removed 4 bases from V and 2 bases from J, with 12 bases in between. Germline CDR1 reads SGHRS; CDR2 reads YFSETQ. The CDR3 has 14 amino acids. Drawing the rest from reference TRBV5-1 and TRBJ1-2, the complete variable domain is KAGVTQTPRYLIKTRGQQVTLSCSPISGHRSVSWYQQTPGQGLQFLFEYFSETQRNKGNFPGRFSGRQFSNSRSEMNVSTLELGDSALYLCASSAGDGNYGYTFGSGTRLTVV.

This clone was found once. The V and J genes are TRBV25-1 and TRBJ2-2; D call uncertain. Trimming took off 0 bases at V and 1 base at J, with 3 bases between the two ends. Germline CDR1 and CDR2: MGHDK and SYGVNS. The CDR3 loop spans 14 amino acids. CDR3 loop: CASSEYRNTGELFF. The DNA for the CDR3 is TGTGCCAGCAGTGAATACAGGAACACCGGGGAGCTGTTTTTT.

The CDR3 reads CASSWGQGDTDTQYF. CDR3 bases: TGTGCCAGCAGCTGGGGACAGGGCGACACAGATACGCAGTATTTT. This chain links TRBV7-9 with TRBJ2-3; 9 nucleotides agree with TRBD1. This CDR3 has 15 amino acids. Germline V lookup: CDR1 SEHNR, CDR2 FQNEAQ (reference sequence). The ends lost 4 bases at V and 2 bases at J; junction bases unmatched: 4.

The rearrangement joins TRBV9 to TRBJ2-5; D might be TRBD2 (6 bases). Germline CDR1 reads SGDLS; CDR2 reads YYNGEE. The CDR3 contains 13 residues. V was pared by 0 bases and J by 5 bases, with 8 bases between. The CDR3 sequence: CASSVASGETQYF. In DNA, the CDR3 is TGTGCCAGCAGCGTAGCCAGCGGGGAGACCCAGTACTTC.

As to this clone: Other DNA variants within this sample encode the same CDR3. The chain links TRBV18 to TRBJ1-4; 9 nucleotides match TRBD1. CDR3 length: 15 amino acids. The germline V gene encodes CDR1 KGHSH and CDR2 LQKENI. J was trimmed by 5 bases and V by 0 bases; bases with no gene match: 1. The CDR3 bases are TGTGCCAGCTCACCACCCGACAGGGGGAATGAAAAACTGTTTTTT. Protein: CASSPPDRGNEKLFF.

This chain links TRBV6-2 or TRBV6-3 with TRBJ2-7; 9 positions agree with TRBD2. CDR3 length equals 14 residues. Per the germline V gene, CDR1 is MNHEY and CDR2 is SVGEGT. The junction had 5 bases not matched to a gene; V was cut back by 6 bases and J by 2 bases. CDR3 in DNA: TGTGCCAGCAGCAAAATAGCGGGGGCCTACGAGCAGTACTTC. Translating it yields CASSKIAGAYEQYF.

The genes are TRBV19 and TRBJ2-1; tentatively, D is TRBD1 (6 bases). Per the germline V gene, CDR1 is LNHDA and CDR2 is SQIVND (reference sequence). The CDR3 has 15 amino acids. Trimming pared 5 bases from V and 6 bases from J, leaving 17 bases between. The chain's CDR3 is CASSVAGATLNEQFF. In DNA, the CDR3 is TGTGCCAGTAGTGTTGCAGGGGCGACTCTCAATGAGCAGTTCTTC.

V gene TRBV23-1 combines with J gene TRBJ1-3, with 9 bases matching TRBD1. TRBV23-1 is treated as an ORF (open reading frame) with a function not yet certain. CDR3 size: 17 residues. The J segment lost 0 bases and the V segment lost 4 bases, leaving 7 bases of the junction unmatched. CDR3 nucleotides: TGCGCCAGCAGTCGAAGGACAGGGGCACACTCTGGAAACACCATATATTTT. This codes for CASSRRTGAHSGNTIYF.

This clone was recorded a few times. The chain combines TRBV5-1 with TRBJ2-2; 8 bases are shared with TRBD1. With V trimmed by 3 bases and J by 4 bases, 5 bases remained unmatched. The CDR3 sequence is 15 residues long. Germline loops: CDR1 SGHRS, CDR2 YFSETQ. This CDR3 is CASSWGQVSTGELFF. In DNA, the CDR3 is TGCGCCAGCAGCTGGGGACAGGTCTCCACCGGGGAGCTGTTTTTT.

By share of the sample, this clone is medium-sized. CDR3 sequence (DNA): TGTGCCAGCAGCTCGTCAGGGGGCTTTGTAAACACCATATATTTT. Protein sequence: CASSSSGGFVNTIYF. The chain employs TRBV11-2 and TRBJ1-3; TRBD1 aligns across 8 bases. Trimming at V came to 4 bases and at J to 6 bases, leaving 8 bases not matched to a gene. Germline-derived CDR1 and CDR2 are SGHAT and FQNNGV. This CDR3 is 15 amino acids long.

V is TRBV7-9 and J is TRBJ2-3; D unresolved. Deletions cut 5 bases from V and 6 bases from J, with 9 bases between. This CDR3 is 12 amino acids long. CDR1 and CDR2 from the germline V gene are SEHNR and FQNEAQ (reference sequence). CDR3 nucleotide sequence: TGTGCCAGCAGCCATCACTTGGATACGCAGTATTTT. This encodes CASSHHLDTQYF.

The J gene is TRBJ1-1, the V gene TRBV4-1, with 7 bases fitting TRBD1. Germline lookup yields CDR1 MGHRA and CDR2 YSYEKL. The CDR3 runs 17 residues. J was trimmed by 4 bases and V by 4 bases; bases with no gene match: 15. DNA of the CDR3: TGCGCCAGCAGCCGGGGAGCCAACAGGGGATTGGGCACTGAAGCTTTCTTT. It specifies CASSRGANRGLGTEAFF.

This chain joins TRBV6-2 or TRBV6-3 and TRBJ2-1; D gene uncertain. Germline-derived CDR1 and CDR2 are MNHEY and SVGEGT. The CDR3 loop spans 15 amino acids. V gave up 0 bases and J gave up 5 bases, with 11 bases separating them. CDR3 nucleotide sequence: TGTGCCAGCAGTTACTCGGGCAGATTACACAATGAGCAGTTCTTC. This sequence encodes CASSYSGRLHNEQFF.

This clone was observed once. CDR3: CASSEASGGLGYGYTF. DNA of the CDR3: TGTGCCAGCAGTGAAGCGTCGGGGGGATTGGGCTATGGCTACACCTTC. J is TRBJ1-2 and V is TRBV2, with D possibly TRBD1 on 5 matching bases. Germline CDR1 SNHLY, CDR2 FYNNEI. Trimming shortened V by 0 bases and J by 4 bases, and 15 bases separated the two germline ends. CDR3 length: 16 amino acids.

The chain recombines TRBV19 with TRBJ2-1, with TRBD2 as a possible D gene (6 bases). Trimming took 2 bases from V and 0 from J, leaving 20 bases between them. This CDR3 region has 19 residues. Germline lookup yields CDR1 LNHDA and CDR2 SQIVND (reference sequence). The CDR3 sequence is CASSITPLKRVSSYNEQFF. The CDR3 DNA is TGTGCCAGTAGTATAACCCCCCTCAAGCGGGTTAGCTCCTACAATGAGCAGTTCTTC. Based on the CDR3 plus reference TRBV19 and TRBJ2-1, the full variable domain is DGGITQSPKYLFRKEGQNVTLSCEQNLNHDAMYWYRQDPGQGLRLIYYSQIVNDFQKGDIAEGYSVSREKKESFPLTVTSAQKNPTAFYLCASSITPLKRVSSYNEQFFGPGTRLTVL.

This clone was seen only once. The rearrangement joins TRBV6-4 to TRBJ1-2; TRBD1 might be the D (5 bases). The ends were cut back, 4 bases at V and 5 bases at J, with 11 bases in the middle. CDR1 and CDR2 (germline): MRHNA, SNTAGT. The CDR3 consists of 13 residues. CDR3 DNA sequence: TGTGCCAGCAGTGGCCTCGGGGGGTATGGCTACACCTTC. As protein: CASSGLGGYGYTF.

V usage is TRBV20-1 and J usage is TRBJ1-1, with TRBD1 as a possible D gene (5 bases). V was cut by 3 bases and J by 5 bases, with 16 bases left in between. The CDR3 runs to 14 residues. The germline CDR1 and CDR2 sequences are DFQATT and SNEGSKA (reference sequence). The CDR3 is CSASRSTGVTEAFF. In nucleotides, the CDR3 is TGCAGTGCTAGTAGGAGTACGGGGGTTACTGAAGCTTTCTTT.

The chain uses TRBV12-5 and TRBJ2-5; TRBD2 aligns across 11 bases. This CDR3 spans 16 amino acids. Germline lookup yields CDR1 LGHNT and CDR2 FRNRAP. Trimming took 6 bases from V and 1 from J; bases not matched to a gene: 7. CDR3 sequence (DNA): TGTGCTAGTGGCTTAACCGGGACTAGCGGCCAAGAGACCCAGTACTTC. This encodes CASGLTGTSGQETQYF.

The rearrangement joins TRBV7-9 to TRBJ2-1; TRBD1 might be the D (6 bases). Trimming removed 1 base at V and 7 bases at J, with 11 bases between. Germline CDR1 is SEHNR and CDR2 is FQNEAQ (reference sequence). This CDR3 contains 14 residues. The CDR3 region is CASSLVGGRNEQFF. DNA for the CDR3: TGTGCCAGCAGCTTAGTAGGGGGTCGGAATGAGCAGTTCTTC. Filled out from reference TRBV7-9 and TRBJ2-1, the complete variable domain reads DTGVSQNPRHKITKRGQNVTFRCDPISEHNRLYWYRQTLGQGPEFLTYFQNEAQLEKSRLLSDRFSAERPKGSFSTLEIQRTEQGDSAMYLCASSLVGGRNEQFFGPGTRLTVL.

In its sample, this clone was seen once. V gene TRBV3-1 (or the pseudogene TRBV3-2) combines with J gene TRBJ1-1; D is uncertain. Trimming left V 2 bases short and J 7 bases short, with 8 bases between. The CDR3 has 12 amino acids. The germline V gene encodes CDR1 LGHDT and CDR2 YNNKEL (reference sequence). In nucleotides, the CDR3 is TGTGCCAGCAGCCAATTGAGAGGTGAAGCTTTCTTT. Its protein is CASSQLRGEAFF.

This rearrangement joins TRBV7-2 to TRBJ2-7, with TRBD1 matching 8 bases. The CDR3 runs to 14 residues. Trimming cost V 6 bases and J 0 bases; bases outside gene matches: 4. The germline CDR1 and CDR2 sequences are SGHTA and FQGNSA. CDR3 protein: CASRIGQGSYEQYF. The CDR3 DNA reads TGTGCCAGCAGAATTGGACAGGGCTCCTACGAGCAGTACTTC.

This rearrangement joins TRBV12-2 to TRBJ1-1. TRBV12-2 is designated a pseudogene. The CDR3 runs to 17 residues. DNA of the CDR3: TGTGCAAGTCGCTACCATCGAGTCTGGGAGGCGAACACTGAAGCTTTCTTT. This gives the protein CASRYHRVWEANTEAFF.

The chain combines TRBV5-1 with TRBJ1-1; D possibly corresponds to TRBD1 (5 bases). Germline values: CDR1 SGHRS, CDR2 YFSETQ. With 0 bases removed from V and 4 bases from J, the gap between germline ends came to 10 bases. The CDR3 consists of 14 residues. In DNA form, the CDR3 reads TGCGCCAGCAGCTTGGAGTGGGGCGGCACTGAAGCTTTCTTT. Translated: CASSLEWGGTEAFF.